A single sample gave rise to the 15 T cell receptor beta chains below, sequenced in a study of cytomegalovirus exposure and HLA in healthy donors. PCR used 60 Vbeta primers and 13 Jbeta primers. Only in-frame clones appear in the TCRdb table, and some are missing; sequencing was by immunoSEQ multiplex PCR. The repertoire includes 200,000 or so clones, approximately 87% of them detected once, and 1% to 1.5% sits in the top ten. The material sequenced was PBMCs. The receptors were sampled from a man in his thirties or forties in good health and CMV-seronegative.

The chain uses TRBV5-1 and TRBJ2-7; 8 bases are a match to TRBD1. The CDR3 contains 14 residues. Germline V CDR1 and CDR2: SGHRS, YFSETQ. J was trimmed by 2 bases and V by 0 bases; bases with no gene match: 1. The CDR3 loop reads CASSLGDRPYEQYF. The CDR3 DNA follows: TGCGCCAGCAGCTTGGGGGACAGGCCCTACGAGCAGTACTTC. The full variable domain, completed using reference TRBV5-1 and TRBJ2-7, is KAGVTQTPRYLIKTRGQQVTLSCSPISGHRSVSWYQQTPGQGLQFLFEYFSETQRNKGNFPGRFSGRQFSNSRSEMNVSTLELGDSALYLCASSLGDRPYEQYFGPGTRLTVT.

This chain links TRBV28 with TRBJ1-5; perhaps TRBD1 as D (6 bases). Germline V gene lookup returns CDR1 MDHEN and CDR2 SYDVKM. The CDR3 contains 16 residues. The germline V and J ends were trimmed by 6 bases and 1 base, with 16 bases remaining between them. The CDR3 here is CASSPSPDSSNQPQHF. The CDR3 bases are TGTGCCAGCAGCCCCAGCCCGGACAGCAGCAATCAGCCCCAGCATTTT.

The chain links TRBV7-9 to TRBJ2-5; D might be TRBD2 (7 bases). This CDR3 is 15 amino acids long. V shed 3 bases and J shed 5 bases, with 16 bases lying between them. Germline CDR1 reads SEHNR; CDR2 reads FQNEAQ (reference sequence). In nucleotides, the CDR3 is TGTGCCAGCAGCTTTTTGTCGGGGGGCGACGAGACCCAGTACTTC. This translates into CASSFLSGGDETQYF. Complete variable domain (other parts from reference TRBV7-9 and TRBJ2-5): DTGVSQNPRHKITKRGQNVTFRCDPISEHNRLYWYRQTLGQGPEFLTYFQNEAQLEKSRLLSDRFSAERPKGSFSTLEIQRTEQGDSAMYLCASSFLSGGDETQYFGPGTRLLVL.

This sequence joins TRBV7-2 and TRBJ2-3; 9 bases are a match to TRBD2. CDR1 SGHTA and CDR2 FQGNSA come from the germline V gene. V was pared by 10 bases and J by 4 bases, with 6 bases of the junction left unmatched. The CDR3 loop spans 13 amino acids. CDR3 loop: CATRGGAADTQYF. The CDR3 DNA reads as TGTGCCACCCGCGGGGGGGCTGCAGATACGCAGTATTTT.

V usage is TRBV11-3 and J usage is TRBJ2-5; no definite D call. Trimming left V 1 base short and J 1 base short, with 4 bases between. Germline CDR1 reads SGHNT; CDR2 reads YENEEA. The CDR3 spans 13 residues. As DNA, the CDR3 is TGTGCCAGCAGCTTAGGCGTCCAAGAGACCCAGTACTTC. Protein product: CASSLGVQETQYF. The whole variable domain, remainder taken from reference TRBV11-3 and TRBJ2-5, is EAGVVQSPRYKIIEKKQPVAFWCNPISGHNTLYWYLQNLGQGPELLIRYENEEAVDDSQLPKDRFSAERLKGVDSTLKIQPAELGDSAVYLCASSLGVQETQYFGPGTRLLVL.

The chain carries TRBV27 and TRBJ2-1, with 8 bases matching TRBD2. V lost 7 bases and J lost 9; bases outside the gene matches: 20. Germline CDR1 and CDR2: MNHEY and SMNVEV (reference sequence). The CDR3 is 17 residues long. The DNA of the CDR3 is TGTGCCAGCACCACCCCCCGGGGGGGAGAAGCGGGTCCTGAGCAGTTCTTC. Translation gives CASTTPRGGEAGPEQFF.

The genes are TRBV6-6 and TRBJ2-7; unclear D gene. Germline CDR1 MNHNY, CDR2 SVGAGI (reference sequence). Trimming pared 2 bases from V and 10 bases from J, leaving 15 bases between. The length of the CDR3 is 13 residues. The CDR3 coding sequence is TGTGCCAGCAGTTACCAGGTACCAGGTAATCAGTACTTC. The encoded protein is CASSYQVPGNQYF.

The chain couples TRBV7-9 to TRBJ2-3; 9 positions match TRBD1. The CDR3 has 15 residues. Germline V CDR1 and CDR2: SEHNR, FQNEAQ (reference sequence). The junction had 5 bases not matched to a gene; V was cut back by 4 bases and J by 3 bases. The CDR3 DNA sequence: TGTGCCAGCAGCTCCACAGGGGGCGGGACAGATACGCAGTATTTT. It specifies CASSSTGGGTDTQYF.

There are a few counts of this clone. This chain connects TRBV5-1 to TRBJ1-3, with 8 bases matching TRBD1. The germline V gene encodes CDR1 SGHRS and CDR2 YFSETQ. The CDR3 spans 16 residues. V lost 2 bases and J lost 4; bases outside the gene matches: 8. The CDR3: CASSLPPGTGGNTIYF. DNA for the CDR3: TGCGCCAGCAGCTTACCCCCCGGGACAGGAGGAAACACCATATATTTT. Supplemented by reference TRBV5-1 and TRBJ1-3, the full variable domain reads KAGVTQTPRYLIKTRGQQVTLSCSPISGHRSVSWYQQTPGQGLQFLFEYFSETQRNKGNFPGRFSGRQFSNSRSEMNVSTLELGDSALYLCASSLPPGTGGNTIYFGEGSWLTVV.

The V call is TRBV2, the J call TRBJ2-2; D call uncertain. Trimming took 5 bases from V and 9 from J, leaving 10 bases between them. Germline CDR1 reads SNHLY; CDR2 reads FYNNEI. CDR3 size: 12 residues. The CDR3 bases are TGTGCCAGCAGTACCTTACTTCGGGAGCTGTTTTTT. Protein product: CASSTLLRELFF. The variable domain in full, with the rest retrieved from reference TRBV2 and TRBJ2-2, is EPEVTQTPSHQVTQMGQEVILRCVPISNHLYFYWYRQILGQKVEFLVSFYNNEISEKSEIFDDQFSVERPDGSNFTLKIRSTKLEDSAMYFCASSTLLRELFFGEGSRLTVL.

This rearrangement joins TRBV10-2 to TRBJ2-2, with TRBD1 identical over 8 bases. Trimming cost V 5 bases and J 7 bases; bases outside gene matches: 6. The germline CDR1 and CDR2 sequences are WSHSY and SAAADI. This CDR3 contains 14 residues. The CDR3 coding sequence is TGCGCCAGCAGTCCCAGGGGGCCCGGCGGGGAGCTGTTTTTT. It is translated as CASSPRGPGGELFF.

The chain employs TRBV6-1 and TRBJ2-7; D is ambiguous. The CDR3 length is 11 residues. Germline CDR1 MNHNS, CDR2 SASEGT. V lost 2 bases and J 7 bases, leaving 6 bases between the germline ends. The CDR3 DNA sequence: TGTGCCAGCAGTGAATTCAGGGAGCAGTACTTC. This codes for CASSEFREQYF.

The chain joins TRBV5-1 to TRBJ1-1, with 8 bases aligning to TRBD1. V lost 4 bases to trimming and J lost 0 bases; unmatched junction nucleotides: 8. The CDR3 covers 16 residues. The germline V gene has CDR1 SGHRS and CDR2 YFSETQ. Here the CDR3 reads CASSVGQGNMNTEAFF. In nucleotides, the CDR3 is TGCGCCAGCAGCGTTGGACAGGGTAATATGAACACTGAAGCTTTCTTT.

This clone was seen only a few times. The rearrangement joins TRBV15 to TRBJ2-5; D gene unclear. CDR3 length equals 15 residues. Per germline, CDR1 LNHNV and CDR2 YYDKDF (reference sequence). Trimming cost V 0 bases and J 3 bases, with 11 bases left between them. The CDR3 coding sequence is TGTGCCACCAGCAGAGATCCTAGACCTGAAGAGACCCAGTACTTC. Translated, it gives CATSRDPRPEETQYF.

The chain employs TRBV7-8 and TRBJ2-7; tentative D call: TRBD2 (5 bases). This CDR3 is 18 amino acids long. Looked up from germline, CDR1 is SGHVS and CDR2 is FQNEAQ. V shed 1 base and J shed 0 bases, with 19 bases lying between them. The CDR3 loop reads CASSLGEVPAESSYEQYF. The CDR3 DNA is TGTGCCAGCAGCTTAGGAGAAGTTCCAGCGGAAAGCTCCTACGAGCAGTACTTC.